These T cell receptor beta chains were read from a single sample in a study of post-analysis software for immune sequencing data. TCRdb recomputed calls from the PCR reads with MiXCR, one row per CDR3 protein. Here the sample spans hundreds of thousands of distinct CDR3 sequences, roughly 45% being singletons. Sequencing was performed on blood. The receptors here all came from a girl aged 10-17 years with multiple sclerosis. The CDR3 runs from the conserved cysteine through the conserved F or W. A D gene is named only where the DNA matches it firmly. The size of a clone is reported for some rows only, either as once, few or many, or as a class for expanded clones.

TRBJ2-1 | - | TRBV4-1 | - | CASSRDRLERYNEQFF | TGCGCCAGCAGCCGAGATCGACTAGAAAGGTACAATGAGCAGTTCTTC
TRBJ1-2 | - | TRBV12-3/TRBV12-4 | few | CASLGGAGYGYTF | TGTGCCAGCTTGGGGGGGGCAGGCTATGGCTACACCTTC
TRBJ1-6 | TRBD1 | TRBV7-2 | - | CASSPSRQGPPLHF | TGTGCCAGCAGCCCAAGTAGACAGGGTCCGCCCCTCCACTTT
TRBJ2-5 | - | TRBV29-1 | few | CSVVRDQETQYF | TGCAGCGTTGTCAGGGACCAAGAGACCCAGTACTTC
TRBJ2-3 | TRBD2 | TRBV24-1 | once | CATSDPGAGGPLADTQYF | TGTGCCACCAGCGACCCGGGGGCGGGAGGGCCTCTCGCAGATACGCAGTATTTT
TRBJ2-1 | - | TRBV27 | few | CASSSGRHEQFF | TGTGCCAGCAGTTCTGGACGGCATGAGCAGTTCTTC
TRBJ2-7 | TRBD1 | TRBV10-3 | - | CAISGTGPYEQYF | TGTGCCATCAGCGGGACAGGCCCCTACGAGCAGTACTTC
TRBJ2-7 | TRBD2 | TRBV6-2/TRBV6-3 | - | CASSGGLADIYEQYF | TGTGCCAGCAGCGGAGGACTAGCGGACATCTACGAGCAGTACTTC
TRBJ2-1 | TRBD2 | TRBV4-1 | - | CASSQDIPASGKVNLWFF | TGCGCCAGCAGCCAAGATATCCCTGCTAGCGGGAAGGTAAATCTTTGGTTCTTC
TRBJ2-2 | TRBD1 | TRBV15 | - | CATSRAGQGVTGELFF | TGTGCCACCAGCAGAGCCGGACAGGGGGTCACCGGGGAGCTGTTTTTT
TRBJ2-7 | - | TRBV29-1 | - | CSVLGFSGKSYEQYF | TGCAGCGTATTAGGTTTTAGCGGTAAATCCTACGAGCAGTACTTC
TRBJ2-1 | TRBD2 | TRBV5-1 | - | CASSSTLAGDYNEQFF | TGCGCCAGCAGCTCGACCCTAGCGGGAGATTACAATGAGCAGTTCTTC
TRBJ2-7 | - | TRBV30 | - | CAWTRTNYEQYF | TGTGCCTGGACAAGGACTAACTACGAGCAGTACTTC
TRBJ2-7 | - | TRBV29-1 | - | CSVEERDTLTYEQYF | TGCAGCGTTGAAGAAAGGGACACATTGACCTACGAGCAGTACTTC
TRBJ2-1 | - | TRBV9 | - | CASSGGPSSYNEQFF | TGTGCCAGCAGCGGGGGTCCGAGCTCCTACAATGAGCAGTTCTTC
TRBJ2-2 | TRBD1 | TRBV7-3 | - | CASSRDRGTGELFF | TGTGCCAGCAGCCGGGACAGGGGCACCGGGGAGCTGTTTTTT
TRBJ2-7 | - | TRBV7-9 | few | CASSSTEEPSYEQYF | TGTGCCAGCAGCTCGACAGAGGAACCCTCCTACGAGCAGTACTTC
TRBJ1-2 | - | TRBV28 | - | CASSFLRDISNHGYTF | TGTGCCAGCAGTTTTCTCCGGGACATAAGTAACCATGGCTACACCTTC
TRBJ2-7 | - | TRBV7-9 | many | CASGLSTEAYEQYF | TGTGCCAGCGGCCTATCGACAGAAGCCTACGAGCAGTACTTC
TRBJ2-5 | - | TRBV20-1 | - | CSALGHQETQYF | TGCAGTGCTCTGGGCCATCAAGAGACCCAGTACTTC
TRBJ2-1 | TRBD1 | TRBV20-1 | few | CSARARDRVNEQFF | TGCAGTGCTAGAGCCCGGGACAGGGTCAATGAGCAGTTCTTC
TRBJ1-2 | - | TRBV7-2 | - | CASSKGEDGYTF | TGTGCCAGCAGTAAGGGGGAGGATGGCTACACCTTC
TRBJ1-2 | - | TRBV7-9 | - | CASIPGATPATYGYTF | TGTGCCAGCATCCCCGGGGCTACTCCCGCGACCTATGGCTACACCTTC
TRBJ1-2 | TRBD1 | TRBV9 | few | CASSHTGTGYGYTF | TGTGCCAGCAGCCACACAGGGACAGGCTATGGCTACACCTTC
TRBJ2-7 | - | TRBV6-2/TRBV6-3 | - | CASTTGPYEQYF | TGTGCCAGCACGACGGGACCCTACGAGCAGTACTTC
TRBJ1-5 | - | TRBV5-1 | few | CASSFGGDQPQHF | TGCGCCAGCAGCTTCGGCGGGGATCAGCCCCAGCATTTT
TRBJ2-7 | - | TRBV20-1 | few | CSASTWGDEQYF | TGCAGTGCCAGCACTTGGGGTGACGAGCAGTACTTC
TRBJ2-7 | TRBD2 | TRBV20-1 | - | CSARTFGLGSYEQYF | TGCAGTGCTAGGACCTTTGGACTAGGTTCCTACGAGCAGTACTTC
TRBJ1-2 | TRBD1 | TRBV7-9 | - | CASSHEGDRVNYGYTF | TGTGCCAGCAGCCACGAGGGGGACAGGGTTAACTATGGCTACACCTTC
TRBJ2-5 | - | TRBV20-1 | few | CSASTRRDQETQYF | TGCAGTGCTAGTACAAGGCGGGACCAAGAGACCCAGTACTTC
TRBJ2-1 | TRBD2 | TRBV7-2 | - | CASSPRGRAGVLNEQFF | TGTGCCAGCAGCCCCAGGGGTCGAGCGGGAGTTCTCAATGAGCAGTTCTTC
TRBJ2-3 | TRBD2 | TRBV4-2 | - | CASSQVTSGIPDTQYF | TGTGCCAGCAGCCAAGTTACTAGCGGGATCCCAGATACGCAGTATTTT
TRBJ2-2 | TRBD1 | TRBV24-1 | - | CATSDYPSTGGNTGELFF | TGTGCCACCAGTGATTACCCTTCGACAGGGGGGAACACCGGGGAGCTGTTTTTT
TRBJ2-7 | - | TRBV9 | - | CASSGAWESAEQYF | TGTGCCAGCAGCGGAGCTTGGGAGAGCGCCGAGCAGTACTTC
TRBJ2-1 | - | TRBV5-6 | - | CTSTTEGTYNEQFF | TGTACCAGCACCACCGAGGGGACCTACAATGAGCAGTTCTTC
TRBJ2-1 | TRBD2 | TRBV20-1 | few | CSAREVSGIGNEQFF | TGCAGTGCTAGAGAGGTTAGCGGGATCGGCAATGAGCAGTTCTTC
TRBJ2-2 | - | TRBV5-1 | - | CASSLTSNRELFF | TGCGCCAGCAGCTTGACTTCCAACCGGGAGCTGTTTTTT
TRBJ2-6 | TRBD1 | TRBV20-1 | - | CSAATGATSGANVLTF | TGCAGTGCCGCTACAGGGGCTACCTCTGGGGCCAACGTCCTGACTTTC
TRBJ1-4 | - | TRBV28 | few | CASTKWAGEKLFF | TGTGCCAGCACGAAGTGGGCCGGAGAAAAACTGTTTTTT
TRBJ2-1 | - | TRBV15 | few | CATSRGIDPEYNEQFF | TGTGCCACCAGCAGAGGAATAGATCCTGAATACAATGAGCAGTTCTTC
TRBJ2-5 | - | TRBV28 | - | CASSLWTTRTDYEQCF | TGTGCCAGCAGTTTATGGACGACACGGACGGATTACGAGCAGTGCTTC
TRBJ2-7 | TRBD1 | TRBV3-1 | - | CASSQIDRAAYEQYF | TGTGCCAGCAGCCAGATTGACAGGGCAGCCTACGAGCAGTACTTC
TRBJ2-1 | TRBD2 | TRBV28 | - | CASSSSGSSNEQFF | TGTGCCAGCAGTTCCAGCGGGAGCAGCAATGAGCAGTTCTTC
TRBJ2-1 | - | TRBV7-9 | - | CASSAGPADEQFF | TGTGCCAGCAGCGCGGGACCGGCTGATGAGCAGTTCTTC
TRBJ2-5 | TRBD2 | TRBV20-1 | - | CSGGGLAGARGTQYF | TGCAGTGGGGGGGGACTAGCGGGTGCCCGAGGGACCCAGTACTTC
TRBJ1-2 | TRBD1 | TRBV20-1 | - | CSAHPLGRGNYGYTF | TGCAGTGCCCACCCCCTCGGCAGGGGGAACTATGGCTACACCTTC
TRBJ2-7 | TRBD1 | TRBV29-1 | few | CSVLWDRGYEQYF | TGCAGCGTCCTTTGGGACAGGGGATACGAGCAGTACTTC
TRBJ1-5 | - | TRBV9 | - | CASSVEEGLNQPQHF | TGTGCCAGCAGCGTAGAGGAGGGTCTAAATCAGCCCCAGCATTTT
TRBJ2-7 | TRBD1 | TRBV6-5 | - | CASSTRDRGLYEQYF | TGTGCCAGCAGTACCCGGGACAGGGGGTTATACGAGCAGTACTTC
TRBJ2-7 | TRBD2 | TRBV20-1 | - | CSASPAGGSYEQYF | TGCAGTGCTAGCCCCGCGGGAGGCTCCTACGAGCAGTACTTC
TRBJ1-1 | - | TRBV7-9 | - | CASSSGSGWIEAFF | TGTGCCAGCAGCTCTGGCTCCGGCTGGATAGAAGCTTTCTTT
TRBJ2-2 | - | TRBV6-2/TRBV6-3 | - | CASSDNQDAGELFF | TGTGCCAGCAGCGATAACCAGGACGCCGGGGAGCTGTTTTTT
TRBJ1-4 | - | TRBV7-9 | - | CASNNRDDEKLFF | TGTGCCAGCAACAACAGGGACGACGAAAAACTGTTTTTT